Shown below are 18 T cell receptor beta chains from a single sample sequenced in a study of OX40 agonist ivuxolimab in advanced cancers. Libraries were prepared by immunoSEQ multiplex PCR; TCRdb keeps only in-frame clonotypes and omits some of them. This table has roughly 70,000 clones, about 86% appearing once. The specimen was CD4+ or CD8+ T cells sorted from blood, collected in a trial of the OX40 agonist ivuxolimab. These receptors originate from an adult with an advanced solid tumor such as melanoma, head and neck, liver or kidney cancer.

In this sample, this clone turned up once. This rearrangement joins TRBV4-1 to TRBJ1-2; perhaps TRBD1 as D (5 bases). The CDR3 is made up of 18 amino acids. Germline CDR1 reads MGHRA; CDR2 reads YSYEKL. V was shortened by 6 bases and J by 8 bases, with 31 bases between the two germline ends. The CDR3 here is CASSQLTKRRGRSGGYTF. CDR3 sequence (DNA): TGCGCCAGCAGTCAATTAACCAAAAGGAGGGGCCGGTCCGGGGGCTACACCTTC.

In its sample, this clone was seen a few times. J is TRBJ1-1 and V is TRBV7-3; 9 bases line up with TRBD1. There are 14 residues in the CDR3. CDR1 SGHTA and CDR2 FQGTGA come from the germline V gene. Trimming removed 5 bases from V and 5 bases from J; junction bases left unmatched: 6. CDR3 nucleotide sequence: TGTGCCAGCAGCGAAACAGGGGGCCGAACTGAAGCTTTCTTT. This gives the protein CASSETGGRTEAFF.

This chain links TRBV5-1 with TRBJ1-2; no clear D gene. The CDR3 runs 15 residues. Germline assignment: CDR1 SGHRS and CDR2 YFSETQ. V was trimmed by 4 bases and J by 3 bases, leaving 16 bases between them. The CDR3 sequence: CASSRTPAGDYGYTF. The CDR3 nucleotides read TGCGCCAGCAGCAGGACCCCAGCGGGTGACTATGGCTACACCTTC.

V is TRBV27 and J is TRBJ2-3; TRBD2 agrees at 7 bases. The CDR3 extends over 17 amino acids. Germline V gene lookup returns CDR1 MNHEY and CDR2 SMNVEV (reference sequence). The junction had 16 bases not matched to a gene; V was cut back by 6 bases and J by 4 bases. The CDR3 nucleotides are TGTGCCAGCAGCCCCAATACTCCGCCCCTAGCGGCAGATACGCAGTATTTT. Translated, it gives CASSPNTPPLAADTQYF.

V usage is TRBV2 and J usage is TRBJ2-7; TRBD1 is a possible D gene (6 bases). Germline V CDR1 and CDR2: SNHLY, FYNNEI. V was shortened by 7 bases and J by 6 bases, with 19 bases between the two germline ends. This CDR3 comprises 14 residues. CDR3 in amino acids: CASKTGTSLGEQYF. The DNA of the CDR3 is TGTGCCAGCAAGACCGGGACATCACTGGGCGAGCAGTACTTC.

This chain connects TRBV5-1 to TRBJ2-5; maybe TRBD2 (6 bases). Deletions cut 4 bases from V and 4 bases from J, with 14 bases between. This CDR3 has 14 residues. Germline CDR1 and CDR2: SGHRS and YFSETQ. The CDR3 DNA reads TGCGCCAGCAGCGCGGGACGGGCAGGAGAGACCCAGTACTTC. Amino acid sequence: CASSAGRAGETQYF.

CDR3 amino acids: CASAIDRGSGNTIYF. DNA for the CDR3: TGTGCTAGTGCCATCGACAGGGGCTCTGGAAACACCATATATTTT. The genes are TRBV12-5 and TRBJ1-3; 8 positions match TRBD1. Trimming removed 7 bases from V and 0 bases from J; junction bases left unmatched: 5. In germline, CDR1 is LGHNT, CDR2 FRNRAP. CDR3 size: 15 residues.

The chain has TRBV6-6 and TRBJ2-6; D gene uncertain. The V gene lost 6 bases and the J gene lost 1 base, with 7 bases spanning the gap. This CDR3 spans 14 amino acids. The germline gives CDR1 MNHNY, CDR2 SVGAGI (reference sequence). CDR3 in DNA: TGTGCCAGCAGCCCCGTTTCTGGGGCCAACGTCCTGACTTTC. It specifies CASSPVSGANVLTF.

This chain uses TRBV7-2 with TRBJ2-7; D gene uncertain. Germline values: CDR1 SGHTA, CDR2 FQGNSA. The CDR3 covers 14 residues. V was cut by 2 bases and J by 3 bases, with 11 bases left in between. The CDR3 here is CASSLRRQNYEQYF. The CDR3 DNA sequence: TGTGCCAGCAGCTTAAGGCGTCAGAACTACGAGCAGTACTTC.

This clone has a single count. This specimen includes other DNA sequences encoding the same CDR3. The genes are TRBV7-2 and TRBJ2-5, with D unresolved. This CDR3 region has 13 residues. Trimming shortened V by 1 base and J by 3 bases, and 6 bases separated the two germline ends. Germline V gene data show CDR1 as SGHTA and CDR2 as FQGNSA. This CDR3 reads CASSLGRKETQYF. CDR3 in DNA: TGTGCCAGCAGCTTAGGACGTAAAGAGACCCAGTACTTC.

In DNA form, the CDR3 reads TGTGCCACCAGCAGTGATACTACGGGAAAACTGTTTTTT. This gives the protein CATSSDTTGKLFF. The rearrangement joins TRBV15 to TRBJ1-4; no reliable D call. The V gene's germline CDR1 is LNHNV and CDR2 YYDKDF (reference sequence). V lost 3 bases and J lost 10, with 12 bases in between. This CDR3 has 13 amino acids.

J is TRBJ2-7 and V is TRBV21-1; TRBD1 is the table's D call and was not checked against the DNA. TRBV21-1 is a pseudogene locus. The CDR3 length is 15 residues. CDR3 residues: CASSSGGRGSYEQYF. For the CDR3, the DNA is TGTGCCAGCAGCAGTGGGGGCAGGGGGTCCTACGAGCAGTACTTC.

The chain joins TRBV11-3 to TRBJ2-3; D gene unclear. The CDR3 contains 13 residues. Germline V gene lookup returns CDR1 SGHNT and CDR2 YENEEA. V shed 5 bases and J shed 5 bases, with 11 bases lying between them. CDR3 sequence (DNA): TGTGCCAGCAGCGCACGACTTCAAGATACGCAGTATTTT. Translating gives CASSARLQDTQYF.

The chain recombines TRBV7-2 with TRBJ2-7, with TRBD2 matching 13 bases. Germline-derived CDR1 and CDR2 are SGHTA and FQGNSA. V gave up 7 bases and J gave up 6 bases; unmatched junction bases: 9. This CDR3 spans 15 amino acids. CDR3 loop: CASTSGLAGTGEQYF. CDR3 nucleotides: TGTGCCAGCACCTCGGGACTAGCGGGGACAGGCGAGCAGTACTTC.

This rearrangement joins TRBV7-6 to TRBJ1-2, with D hard to call. Germline V gene lookup returns CDR1 SGHVS and CDR2 FNYEAQ. Deletions cut 5 bases from V and 8 bases from J, with 15 bases between. The CDR3 covers 13 residues. This CDR3 is CASSPVEPMGYTF. The CDR3 DNA sequence: TGTGCCAGCAGCCCCGTGGAGCCTATGGGCTACACCTTC.

CDR3 bases: TGTGCCAGCAGCGTAGCGGGAGGAAGCACCGGGGAGCTGTTTTTT. Amino acids: CASSVAGGSTGELFF. The chain carries TRBV9 and TRBJ2-2; 7 bases align to TRBD2. CDR1 is SGDLS and CDR2 is YYNGEE in the germline V gene. V lost 0 bases, J lost 4 bases, and 3 bases stayed unmatched. There are 15 residues in the CDR3.

The rearrangement links TRBV19 to TRBJ1-4, with D perhaps TRBD1 (5 bases). The germline gives CDR1 LNHDA, CDR2 SQIVND (reference sequence). Trimming pared 1 base from V and 5 bases from J, leaving 8 bases between. The CDR3 is made up of 14 amino acids. The CDR3 spells CASSIGGENEKLFF. CDR3 nucleotides: TGTGCCAGTAGTATAGGGGGCGAAAATGAAAAACTGTTTTTT. Full variable domain (missing parts from reference TRBV19 and TRBJ1-4): DGGITQSPKYLFRKEGQNVTLSCEQNLNHDAMYWYRQDPGQGLRLIYYSQIVNDFQKGDIAEGYSVSREKKESFPLTVTSAQKNPTAFYLCASSIGGENEKLFFGSGTQLSVL.

This rearrangement joins TRBV19 to TRBJ1-4, with D perhaps TRBD1 (6 bases). The CDR3 covers 14 residues. Germline lookup yields CDR1 LNHDA and CDR2 SQIVND (reference sequence). The germline V and J ends were trimmed by 3 bases and 6 bases, with 11 bases remaining between them. In DNA form, the CDR3 reads TGTGCCAGTAGTATTACAGGGTCATATGAAAAACTGTTTTTT. Its translation is CASSITGSYEKLFF.